This T cell receptor (beta chain) was captured by sequencing in a study of OX40 agonist ivuxolimab in advanced cancers. The study's findings and limits: Among some nonresponders, normalized T-cell clonal expansion was also low.

With regard to this clone: Its matching antigen is unknown.

Here immunoSEQ multiplex PCR was the method, and the copy in TCRdb shows in-frame clones only, minus some. The profile shows 55,000 to 90,000 clones, 80% to 90% of them singletons. The CDR3 extends over 13 amino acids. V lost 8 bases and J 7 bases, leaving 15 bases between the germline ends. The germline V gene has CDR1 MNHNS and CDR2 SASEGT. Sequenced here: CD4+ or CD8+ T cells sorted from blood, sampled in a trial of the OX40 agonist ivuxolimab. The sequence was collected from an adult with an advanced solid tumor such as melanoma, head and neck, liver or kidney cancer. The chain has TRBV6-1 and TRBJ1-5; D remains ambiguous. The CDR3 protein is CASVPGVYQPQHF. The CDR3 nucleotides read TGTGCCAGCGTTCCCGGGGTATACCAGCCCCAGCATTTT.